Below are 24 T cell receptor beta chains sequenced from a single sample in a study of tumor-infiltrating lymphocytes in primary liver carcinoma (TCRdb year 2017). TCRdb shows the sequencer as Illumina HiSeq 2500. Starting from around 500 ng total RNA, TCRbeta-specific cDNA was produced by reverse transcription with a constant-region primer and ProtoScript II reverse transcriptase. TCRbeta libraries were built with three nested multiplex PCR rounds, a slightly modified ARM-PCR procedure. Each of the first two PCR rounds ran for roughly 9 cycles using multiplex TRBV1-TRBV30 forward primers together with a Cbeta reverse primer. Using fastp trimming at Q25 and MiXCR clonotype assembly, TCRdb reanalyzed the public sequencing data and kept in-frame beta chains. Duplicate CDR3 protein sequences are folded into a single record with the most common DNA and genes. This sample gives some 190,000 distinct CDR3 sequences in total; 60% of them show up just once. Around 74% of the sample lies in the top ten.

Blood RNA was extracted from unsorted whole blood using TRIzol reagent, and germline DNA was obtained with the DNeasy Blood & Tissue kit. What was sequenced was peripheral blood. The receptors originated from a man aged 40-55 years with primary liver carcinoma and hepatitis B virus infection.

In regard to this clonotype: Germline and junction disagree at one end, which may indicate a read error. The chain uses TRBV11-2 and TRBJ2-7; a possible D gene is TRBD2 (5 bases). Per the germline V gene, CDR1 is SGHAT and CDR2 is FQNNGV. The CDR3 is 16 residues long. The CDR3 DNA reads TGTGCCGGCAGCTTATATGGACTGGCGACCTCCTACGAGCAGTACTTC. This codes for CAGSLYGLATSYEQYF.

To note about this clonotype: At one end the junction does not follow the germline gene, possibly because of a read error. The chain combines TRBV11-2 with TRBJ2-6; 12 bases align to TRBD2. CDR1 is SGHAT, CDR2 FQNNGV, per germline. This CDR3 spans 19 amino acids. CDR3 in DNA: TGTACCAGCAACTTCCATATCGGACTAGCGGGGACTGGGGCCAACGTCCTGACTTTC. Translated, it gives CTSNFHIGLAGTGANVLTF.

This chain connects TRBV4-2 to TRBJ2-2; D is possibly TRBD2 (5 bases). V was trimmed by 5 bases and J by 6 bases, leaving 10 bases between them. The CDR3 is made up of 13 amino acids. CDR1 is LGHNA, CDR2 YNFKEQ, per germline. This CDR3 is CASSDPGAGELFF. In DNA, the CDR3 is TGTGCCAGCAGCGACCCCGGGGCCGGGGAGCTGTTTTTT.

The chain has TRBV7-8 and TRBJ2-7, with D unclear. V dropped 1 base and J dropped 3 bases, with 10 bases sitting between them. The germline V gene encodes CDR1 SGHVS and CDR2 FQNEAQ. There are 14 residues in the CDR3. CDR3 bases: TGTGCCAGCAGCTTAGGGAGCCAAGGCTACGAGCAGTACTTC. Its protein product is CASSLGSQGYEQYF.

V gene TRBV30 combines with J gene TRBJ1-1; D remains ambiguous. Deletions cut 4 bases from V and 0 bases from J, with 12 bases between. The CDR3 contains 14 residues. Germline V lookup: CDR1 GTSNPN, CDR2 SVGIG (reference sequence). The CDR3 sequence is CAWIPPTLNTEAFF. The CDR3 nucleotides are TGTGCCTGGATTCCCCCGACGTTGAACACTGAAGCTTTCTTT. Using reference TRBV30 and TRBJ1-1 for the parts outside the CDR3, the full variable domain is SQTIHQWPATLVQPVGSPLSLECTVEGTSNPNLYWYRQAAGRGLQLLFYSVGIGQISSEVPQNLSASRPQDRQFILSSKKLLLSDSGFYLCAWIPPTLNTEAFFGQGTRLTVV.

This chain connects TRBV6-2 or TRBV6-3 to TRBJ1-5; D gene unclear. Germline-derived CDR1 and CDR2 are MNHEY and SVGEGT. This CDR3 spans 16 amino acids. V lost 1 base and J 4 bases, leaving 14 bases between the germline ends. This CDR3 is CASSYWRVSGNQPQHF. CDR3 DNA sequence: TGTGCCAGCAGTTACTGGAGGGTTTCAGGTAATCAGCCCCAGCATTTT.

This clonotype was seen only once. The rearrangement uses TRBV11-2 and TRBJ1-5, with D possibly TRBD1 on 6 matching bases. In germline, CDR1 is SGHAT, CDR2 FQNNGV. V gave up 5 bases and J gave up 4 bases, with 18 bases separating them. The CDR3 is made up of 16 amino acids. CDR3 in DNA: TGTGCCAGCAGCAGAACGATAGGGGGGTTTAATCAGCCCCAGCATTTT. Residues: CASSRTIGGFNQPQHF.

Concerning this clonotype: A read error is possible here, since a much larger clone lies one base away. This rearrangement joins TRBV11-2 to TRBJ1-1; possible D gene TRBD1, 5 bases. The CDR3 totals 14 residues. The germline CDR1 and CDR2 sequences are SGHAT and FQNNGV. The CDR3 nucleotides read TGTTCCAGCAGCTTAGTTAGGGGAGACACTGAAGCTTTCTTT. It yields the protein CSSSLVRGDTEAFF. The complete variable domain, with remaining parts taken from reference TRBV11-2 and TRBJ1-1, reads EAGVAQSPRYKIIEKRQSVAFWCNPISGHATLYWYQQILGQGPKLLIQFQNNGVVDDSQLPKDRFSAERLKGVDSTLKIQPAKLEDSAVYLCSSSLVRGDTEAFFGQGTRLTVV.

The chain joins TRBV29-1 to TRBJ2-1; TRBD2 matches 8 bases. Trimming cost V 7 bases and J 9 bases; bases outside gene matches: 17. Germline V CDR1 and CDR2: SQVTM, ANQGSEA. The CDR3 extends over 15 amino acids. CDR3 sequence reads: CSADLGMSGSGEQFF. CDR3 bases: TGCAGCGCTGACCTGGGGATGAGCGGGAGTGGTGAGCAGTTCTTC.

The sample holds a few counts of this clonotype. The chain recombines TRBV29-1 with TRBJ2-3; 7 positions match TRBD1. The CDR3 has 13 residues. Trimming cost V 5 bases and J 1 base; bases outside gene matches: 3. Germline assignment: CDR1 SQVTM and CDR2 ANQGSEA. CDR3 amino acids: CSVPDRGTDTQYF. CDR3 bases: TGCAGCGTTCCTGACAGGGGCACAGATACGCAGTATTTT.

The chain combines TRBV4-1 with TRBJ1-4; D not certain. The germline gives CDR1 MGHRA, CDR2 YSYEKL. The CDR3 has 15 residues. The V end lost 3 bases, the J end lost 6 bases, and 14 bases lay between the germline ends. CDR3 residues: CASSQTVLGYEKLFF. The CDR3 region has the DNA TGCGCCAGCAGCCAGACGGTTTTGGGGTATGAAAAACTGTTTTTT.

A word on this clonotype: Its ends do not fully match the called genes, so a read error is possible. The rearrangement links TRBV11-2 to TRBJ1-3; maybe TRBD1 (6 bases). The CDR3 has 14 amino acids. Germline V CDR1 and CDR2: SGHAT, FQNNGV. The CDR3 nucleotides read TGTACCAGCAACTTGGGAAAGGGGGAGGGCACCATATATTTT. Residues: CTSNLGKGEGTIYF.

This clonotype was recorded many times. J is TRBJ2-7 and V is TRBV11-2; perhaps TRBD2 as D (6 bases). CDR1 SGHAT and CDR2 FQNNGV come from the germline V gene. CDR3 length: 12 residues. V lost 6 bases to trimming and J lost 7 bases, with 13 bases between them. Here the CDR3 reads CASSFWRGEQYF. The CDR3 DNA reads as TGTGCCAGCAGTTTTTGGAGGGGAGAGCAGTACTTC.

This clonotype was detected a few times. The chain couples TRBV2 to TRBJ2-2; possible D gene TRBD2, 5 bases. Germline V CDR1 and CDR2: SNHLY, FYNNEI. Between the trimmed V and J ends, which lost 3 bases and 6 bases, there was a span of 8 bases. The CDR3 runs 13 residues. The CDR3 spells CASSEGEAGELFF. The CDR3 DNA sequence: TGTGCCAGCAGTGAGGGAGAGGCCGGGGAGCTGTTTTTT.

This rearrangement joins TRBV10-2 to TRBJ2-2; D assignment may be TRBD1 or TRBD2 (6 bases each). This CDR3 contains 15 residues. Trimming removed 7 bases at V and 8 bases at J, with 20 bases between. Germline CDR1 WSHSY, CDR2 SAAADI. CDR3 in DNA: TGCGCCAGCACTGCGAGGGGGGCCCCAGGGGGGGAGCTGTTTTTT. Its translation: CASTARGAPGGELFF.

The gene calls are TRBV6-1 and TRBJ1-3; D remains unclear. Germline V gives CDR1 MNHNS, CDR2 SASEGT. The CDR3 has 14 amino acids. Trimming left V 1 base short and J 4 bases short, with 8 bases between. The CDR3 spells CASSEETEGNTIYF. The CDR3, as DNA: TGTGCCAGCAGTGAAGAGACTGAAGGAAACACCATATATTTT.

This clonotype was observed a handful of times. The chain has TRBV29-1 and TRBJ1-1; no reliable D call. The CDR3 is made up of 11 amino acids. Trimming removed 3 bases from V and 4 bases from J, with 6 bases in between. Germline V lookup: CDR1 SQVTM, CDR2 ANQGSEA. The CDR3 nucleotides read TGCAGCGTTGAGGGGAGCACTGAAGCTTTCTTT. Residues: CSVEGSTEAFF.

Concerning this clonotype: Sequence at one end of the junction differs from germline and may be a read error. V is TRBV11-2 and J is TRBJ1-2; D gene unclear. In germline, CDR1 is SGHAT, CDR2 FQNNGV. The CDR3 runs to 16 residues. CDR3 sequence: CASSLGGASTLYDYTF. The DNA of the CDR3 is TGTGCCAGCAGCTTAGGTGGTGCAAGTACCCTCTATGACTACACATTC.

Notes on this clonotype: The CDR3 does not end in the conserved phenylalanine or tryptophan, so this is likely a read error. CDR3 region: CASSTTTGGDTQYL. The CDR3 DNA is TGTGCCAGCAGCACGACGACAGGTGGGGATACGCAGTATCTT. The chain carries TRBV7-9 and TRBJ2-3, with D perhaps TRBD1 (6 bases). Germline-derived CDR1 and CDR2 are SEHNR and FQNEAQ (reference sequence). The V end lost 5 bases, the J end lost 6 bases, and 15 bases lay between the germline ends. The CDR3 loop spans 14 amino acids.

This sequence joins TRBV6-6 and TRBJ2-2; D possibly corresponds to TRBD1 (6 bases). Trimming shortened V by 2 bases and J by 0 bases, and 13 bases separated the two germline ends. This CDR3 has 17 residues. From germline, CDR1 is MNHNY and CDR2 SVGAGI (reference sequence). In nucleotides, the CDR3 is TGTGCCAGCAGTTACAGGTCGGACAGTACGAACACCGGGGAGCTGTTTTTT. Translated: CASSYRSDSTNTGELFF.

The chain is built from TRBV28 and TRBJ2-7, with 8 bases aligning to TRBD2. Germline V gene lookup returns CDR1 MDHEN and CDR2 SYDVKM. J was trimmed by 4 bases and V by 6 bases; bases with no gene match: 11. The CDR3 has 15 residues. The CDR3 is CASRTPGLDLYEQYF. Here the CDR3 DNA reads TGTGCCAGCAGAACTCCGGGACTAGACTTATACGAGCAGTACTTC.

The CDR3 region has the DNA TGTGCCATCAGTGAGCTAGCGGGAGATTCGAGGGGTCTTGGCGAGCAGTACTTC. The encoded protein is CAISELAGDSRGLGEQYF. The chain couples TRBV10-3 to TRBJ2-7; TRBD2 matches 10 bases. J gave up 6 bases and V 2 bases, and 16 bases lay outside the gene matches. The CDR3 loop spans 18 amino acids. Germline CDR1 is ENHRY and CDR2 is SYGVKD.

Worth noting for this clonotype: A read error is possible here, since a much larger clone lies one base away. The chain links TRBV6-5 to TRBJ2-1; TRBD2 matches 7 bases. Germline V CDR1 and CDR2: MNHEY, SVGAGI. CDR3 length equals 15 residues. CDR3 amino acids: CASSSSGDSYSEQFF. The DNA for the CDR3 is TGTGCCAGCAGCTCCAGCGGGGACTCCTACAGTGAGCAGTTCTTC.

This clonotype was seen more than once but under ten times. This rearrangement joins TRBV10-2 to TRBJ2-7, with a weak D call TRBD2 (6 bases). The V gene lost 1 base and the J gene lost 0 bases, with 16 bases spanning the gap. CDR1 is WSHSY, CDR2 SAAADI, per germline. This CDR3 spans 17 amino acids. CDR3 loop: CASSEWMGTRSSYEQYF. Written as DNA, the CDR3 is TGCGCCAGCAGTGAGTGGATGGGGACTCGGAGCTCCTACGAGCAGTACTTC.